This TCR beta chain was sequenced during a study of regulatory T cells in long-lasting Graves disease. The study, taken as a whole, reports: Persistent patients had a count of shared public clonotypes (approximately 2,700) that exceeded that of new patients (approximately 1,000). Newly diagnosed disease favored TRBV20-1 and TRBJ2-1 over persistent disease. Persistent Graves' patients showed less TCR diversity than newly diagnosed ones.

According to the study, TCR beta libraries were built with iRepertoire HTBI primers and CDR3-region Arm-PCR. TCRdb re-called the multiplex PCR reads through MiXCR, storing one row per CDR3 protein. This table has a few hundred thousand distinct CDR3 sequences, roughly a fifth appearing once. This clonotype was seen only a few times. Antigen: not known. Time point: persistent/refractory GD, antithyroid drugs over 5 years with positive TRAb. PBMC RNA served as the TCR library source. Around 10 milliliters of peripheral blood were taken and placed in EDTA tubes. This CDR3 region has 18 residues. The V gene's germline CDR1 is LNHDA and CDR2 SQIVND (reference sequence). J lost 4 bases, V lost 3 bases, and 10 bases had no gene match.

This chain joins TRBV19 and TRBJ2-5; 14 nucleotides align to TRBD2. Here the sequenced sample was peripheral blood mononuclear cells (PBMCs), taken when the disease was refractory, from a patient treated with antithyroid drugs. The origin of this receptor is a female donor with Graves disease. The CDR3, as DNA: TGTGCCAGTAGTATGACCGGGACTAGCGGGAGTGGGGGAGAGACCCAGTACTTC. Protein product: CASSMTGTSGSGGETQYF. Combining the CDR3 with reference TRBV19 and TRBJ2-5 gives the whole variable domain DGGITQSPKYLFRKEGQNVTLSCEQNLNHDAMYWYRQDPGQGLRLIYYSQIVNDFQKGDIAEGYSVSREKKESFPLTVTSAQKNPTAFYLCASSMTGTSGSGGETQYFGPGTRLLVL.